These T cell receptor beta chains were read from a single sample in a study of beta chain features in type 1 diabetes. Here immunoSEQ multiplex PCR was the method, and the copy in TCRdb shows in-frame clones only, minus some. The sample has a few hundred thousand clones, 16% seen once. The sample taken for sequencing was naive CD4+ T cells from blood. All receptors derive from a man aged 30 to 39 with type 1 diabetes. Both conserved end residues are part of each CDR3. D genes are given only for firm matches. Clone size is given for some rows only: seen once, a few or many times, or a class if the clone is expanded.

d_call j_call clone_size v_call cdr3_nt cdr3_aa
TRBD2 TRBJ2-3 few TRBV7-9 TGTGCCAGCAGCTTCCGCGGGGGGACAGATACGCAGTATTTT CASSFRGGTDTQYF
. TRBJ2-7 . TRBV14 TGTGCCAGCAGTGTCCGGAGTGTGCAGTACTTC CASSVRSVQYF
TRBD2 TRBJ2-7 . TRBV29-1 TGCAGCGTCGTTGGACTAGCGGGGCCCTACGAGCAGTACTTC CSVVGLAGPYEQYF
TRBD1 TRBJ2-7 . TRBV28 TGTGCCAGCAAGACAGGGGGAACCTACGAGCAGTACTTC CASKTGGTYEQYF
. TRBJ2-2 . TRBV7-9 TGTGCCAGCAGCCGAGGGCGGGTACGACCATTCACCGGGGAGCTGTTTTTT CASSRGRVRPFTGELFF
. TRBJ2-3 . TRBV6-1 TGTGCCAGCAGTACCCGACAGGGAGGCGCAGATACGCAGTATTTT CASSTRQGGADTQYF
. TRBJ2-5 . TRBV6-5 TGTGCCAGCAGCTCCGGGACGAAAGAGACCCAGTACTTC CASSSGTKETQYF
. TRBJ2-7 few TRBV28 TGTGCCAGCAGTTTAGAAGCAGGACTATACGAGCAGTACTTC CASSLEAGLYEQYF
. TRBJ2-4 few TRBV7-2 TGTGCCAGCAGCGACACCAAAGGACTAGCCAAAAACATTCAGTACTTC CASSDTKGLAKNIQYF
. TRBJ2-5 few TRBV29-1 TGCAGCGTTCGGGGGGCAGCACAGGAGACCCAGTACTTC CSVRGAAQETQYF
. TRBJ2-5 . TRBV29-1 TGCAGCGTTGGTGGAGGAGGGGAGGAGACCCAGTACTTC CSVGGGGEETQYF
. TRBJ2-5 few TRBV7-2 TGTGCCAGCAGCTTAGACAGGGTAGTGAAGACCCAGTACTTC CASSLDRVVKTQYF
. TRBJ2-1 few TRBV29-1 TGCAGCGCTTCCGGGACGGAGGCCTCGGACAATGAGCAGTTCTTC CSASGTEASDNEQFF
. TRBJ2-3 . TRBV28 TGTGCCAGCAGTTCCCCGGGACACTTCACAGATACGCAGTATTTT CASSSPGHFTDTQYF
. TRBJ2-7 few TRBV28 TGTGCCAGCAACGCGGTCTCCTACGAGCAGTACTTC CASNAVSYEQYF
. TRBJ2-1 . TRBV21-1 TGTGAGGGGACTAGCGGATACAATGAGCAGTTCTTC CEGTSGYNEQFF
. TRBJ1-5 . TRBV9 TGTGCCAGCAGCGTAGACGCAGGGAATCAGCCCCAGCATTTT CASSVDAGNQPQHF
. TRBJ2-4 few TRBV4-1 TGCGCCAGCAGTCAAGGGACCGCTTCGGGGAAGGGAAACATTCAGTACTTC CASSQGTASGKGNIQYF
TRBD1 TRBJ2-1 . TRBV30 TGTGCCTGGAGGGGGACAGGGGGAGAGCAGTTCTTC CAWRGTGGEQFF
TRBD1 TRBJ2-7 . TRBV10-3 TGTGCCAGTGAGGGACAGGGTCTCAACGAGCAGTACTTC CASEGQGLNEQYF
. TRBJ2-7 . TRBV28 TGTGCCAGCAGTTTAAACAACGAGCAGTACTTC CASSLNNEQYF
. TRBJ2-3 . TRBV7-9 TGTGCCAGCAGCTTAGGTTTTGACGGAAGAGATACGCAGTATTTT CASSLGFDGRDTQYF
. TRBJ1-5 . TRBV6-1 TGTGCCAGTAGAAAAGGGGGTAGCAATCAGCCCCAGCATTTT CASRKGGSNQPQHF
. TRBJ2-2 . TRBV15 TGTGCCACCAGCAGGCGACAGGCCGGGGAGCTGTTTTTT CATSRRQAGELFF
. TRBJ2-6 . TRBV7-2 TGTGCCAGCAGCACCCACAGGGTCGGGGCCAACGTCCTGACTTTC CASSTHRVGANVLTF
TRBD2 TRBJ2-7 . TRBV29-1 TGCAGCGTCTCCAGCGGGAGGGCCATGGACGAGCAGTACTTC CSVSSGRAMDEQYF
TRBD1 TRBJ1-2 once TRBV12-5 TGTGCTAGTGGTTCCGGACAGGGGATGAGCTATGGCTACACCTTC CASGSGQGMSYGYTF
. TRBJ2-3 . TRBV14 TGTGCCAGCAGCCAAGATATCGGGAGTTGGGCAGATACGCAGTATTTT CASSQDIGSWADTQYF
. TRBJ2-2 few TRBV5-1 TGCGCCAGCAGCTTCGGCGGGGTGAACACCGGGGAGCTGTTTTTT CASSFGGVNTGELFF